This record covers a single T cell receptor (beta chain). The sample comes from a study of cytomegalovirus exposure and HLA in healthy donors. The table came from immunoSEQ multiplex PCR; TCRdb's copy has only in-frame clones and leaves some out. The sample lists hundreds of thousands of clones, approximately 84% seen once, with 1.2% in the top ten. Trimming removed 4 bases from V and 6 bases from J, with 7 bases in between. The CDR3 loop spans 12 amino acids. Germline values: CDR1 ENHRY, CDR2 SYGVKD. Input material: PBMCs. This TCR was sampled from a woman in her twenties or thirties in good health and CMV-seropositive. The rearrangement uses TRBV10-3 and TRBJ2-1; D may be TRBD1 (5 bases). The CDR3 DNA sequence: TGTGCCATCAGTGTAAGGGGCAATGAGCAGTTCTTC. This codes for CAISVRGNEQFF.